The 7 T cell receptor beta chains in this list originate from one sample, sequenced in a study of shared clonotypes between healthy human individuals. TCRdb's table, derived via immunoSEQ multiplex PCR, lists solely in-frame clones and lacks some. The table includes 2,500,000 or so clones, approximately 90% detected once. Specimen: naive CD4+ T cells from PBMCs. The subset denotes: CD45RA+ positively selected. The origin of the receptors is a man between 18 and 35 years old in good health. Some clones in this sample may be carry-over from other donors' samples.

The genes are TRBV5-6 and TRBJ2-7; D may be TRBD1 or TRBD2 (5 bases each). CDR1 is SGHDT and CDR2 is YYEEEE in the germline V gene. The CDR3 has 15 amino acids. V lost 1 base and J 5 bases, leaving 16 bases between the germline ends. CDR3 protein: CASSLRWGEGHEQYF. CDR3 DNA: TGTGCCAGCAGCTTGAGATGGGGCGAGGGGCACGAGCAGTACTTC. The whole variable domain, filled in from reference TRBV5-6 and TRBJ2-7, reads DAGVTQSPTHLIKTRGQQVTLRCSPKSGHDTVSWYQQALGQGPQFIFQYYEEEERQRGNFPDRFSGHQFPNYSSELNVNALLLGDSALYLCASSLRWGEGHEQYFGPGTRLTVT.

The rearrangement uses TRBV7-9 and TRBJ2-5; D possibly uses TRBD1 or TRBD2 (6 bases each). This CDR3 has 14 amino acids. The germline V and J ends were trimmed by 2 bases and 13 bases, with 20 bases remaining between them. From germline, CDR1 is SEHNR and CDR2 FQNEAQ (reference sequence). The CDR3 DNA follows: TGTGCCAGCAGCTTATCCGCGGACAGCGGGCGCGGGTACTTC. Residues: CASSLSADSGRGYF.

The chain joins TRBV27 to TRBJ2-5; 8 bases align to TRBD2. The CDR3 has 15 residues. Germline-derived CDR1 and CDR2 are MNHEY and SMNVEV (reference sequence). J gave up 5 bases and V 5 bases, and 10 bases lay outside the gene matches. The DNA of the CDR3 is TGTGCCAGCAGTGCCCCCGGGACTAGGAGTGAGACCCAGTACTTC. It encodes CASSAPGTRSETQYF.

The chain couples TRBV10-2 to TRBJ2-1, with TRBD1 as a possible D gene (5 bases). CDR1 is WSHSY, CDR2 SAAADI, per germline. The ends were cut back, 4 bases at V and 8 bases at J, with 18 bases in the middle. CDR3 length: 15 residues. CDR3 amino acids: CASSVRQGIIHEQFF. CDR3 DNA: TGCGCCAGCAGTGTGCGGCAGGGTATCATCCATGAGCAGTTCTTC.

V gene TRBV5-6 combines with J gene TRBJ2-3; 13 nucleotides align to TRBD2. Germline CDR1 and CDR2: SGHDT and YYEEEE. The CDR3 is 16 amino acids. V lost 4 bases and J lost 2; bases outside the gene matches: 4. The CDR3: CASSPGTSGATDTQYF. The DNA of the CDR3 is TGTGCCAGCAGCCCTGGGACTAGCGGGGCCACAGATACGCAGTATTTT. The whole variable domain, filled in from reference TRBV5-6 and TRBJ2-3, reads DAGVTQSPTHLIKTRGQQVTLRCSPKSGHDTVSWYQQALGQGPQFIFQYYEEEERQRGNFPDRFSGHQFPNYSSELNVNALLLGDSALYLCASSPGTSGATDTQYFGPGTRLTVL.

The chain carries TRBV4-3 and TRBJ2-4; no clear D gene. In germline, CDR1 is LGHNA, CDR2 YSLEER. Trimming removed 6 bases at V and 0 bases at J, with 15 bases between. The CDR3 totals 16 residues. CDR3 sequence reads: CASSPHPLLAKNIQYF. In nucleotides, the CDR3 is TGCGCCAGCAGTCCGCACCCCCTTTTAGCCAAAAACATTCAGTACTTC.

The rearrangement uses TRBV5-1 and TRBJ2-1; 7 bases match TRBD1. The V segment lost 0 bases and the J segment 0 bases; nucleotides outside the gene matches: 6. There are 17 residues in the CDR3. CDR1 and CDR2 from the germline V gene are SGHRS and YFSETQ. CDR3 protein: CASSLVGDSLSYNEQFF. In DNA, the CDR3 is TGCGCCAGCAGCTTGGTGGGGGACAGTCTCTCCTACAATGAGCAGTTCTTC.